A single sample is the source of the 28 T cell receptor beta chains below, sequenced in a study of cytomegalovirus exposure and HLA in healthy donors. 13 Jbeta primers and 60 Vbeta primers were used for the PCR. TCRdb keeps only in-frame clones here, not all; method: immunoSEQ multiplex PCR. The table has 70,000 to 90,000 clones, more than 60% seen once. Sequencing input: PBMCs. These TCRs come from a man aged 40-50 years in good health and CMV-seronegative.

This chain uses TRBV29-1 with TRBJ2-7, with a tentative D call TRBD2 (7 bases). Germline CDR1 is SQVTM and CDR2 is ANQGSEA. The CDR3 is 13 amino acids. V gave up 5 bases and J gave up 6 bases, with 17 bases separating them. As DNA, the CDR3 is TGCAGCGTTATTCGGGGGGCTGCTCGCGAGCAGTACTTC. Translating it yields CSVIRGAAREQYF.

V usage is TRBV14 and J usage is TRBJ1-1; D is unresolved. Germline V gives CDR1 SGHDN, CDR2 FVKESK. V lost 3 bases, J lost 5 bases, and 16 bases lay in between. There are 15 residues in the CDR3. CDR3 sequence: CASSQLGEGETEAFF. The CDR3 nucleotides are TGTGCCAGCAGCCAGCTCGGGGAGGGTGAAACTGAAGCTTTCTTT.

The J gene is TRBJ2-1, the V gene TRBV18, with D possibly matching TRBD1 (6 bases). This CDR3 contains 13 residues. Germline CDR1 KGHSH, CDR2 LQKENI. V was clipped by 6 bases and J by 6 bases, with 12 bases between them. This chain's CDR3 is CASSLGQINEQFF. The CDR3 DNA is TGTGCCAGCTCCCTCGGACAGATCAATGAGCAGTTCTTC.

This clone came up once. The rearrangement joins TRBV7-9 to TRBJ2-7; weak D call: TRBD1 (6 bases). Germline lookup yields CDR1 SEHNR and CDR2 FQNEAQ (reference sequence). V lost 5 bases to trimming and J lost 2 bases, with 19 bases between them. This CDR3 comprises 16 residues. As DNA, the CDR3 is TGTGCCAGCAGCCCGAAAGGTGCGGACAGAGCCTACGAGCAGTACTTC. Its translation: CASSPKGADRAYEQYF.

The chain uses TRBV27 and TRBJ2-3; D might be TRBD2 (5 bases). The CDR3 length is 15 residues. The germline gives CDR1 MNHEY, CDR2 SMNVEV (reference sequence). Trimming shortened V by 5 bases and J by 1 base, and 13 bases separated the two germline ends. CDR3 bases: TGTGCCAGCAGTCAAACTAGAGTTGGCACAGATACGCAGTATTTT. Translating it yields CASSQTRVGTDTQYF.

The chain combines TRBV6-1 with TRBJ2-1; TRBD2 aligns across 7 bases. V lost 7 bases, J lost 7 bases, and 4 bases stayed unmatched. CDR1 MNHNS and CDR2 SASEGT come from the germline V gene. CDR3 size: 12 residues. The CDR3 spells CASTWGGNEQFF. DNA for the CDR3: TGTGCCAGCACCTGGGGGGGGAATGAGCAGTTCTTC.

This CDR3 is CASSYRTGTDTQYF. The CDR3 DNA reads TGTGCCAGCAGTTACCGGACAGGCACAGATACGCAGTATTTT. This chain links TRBV6-5 with TRBJ2-3; TRBD1 might be the D (6 bases). The V end was cut by 2 bases, the J end by 1 base, with 7 bases between. Germline assignment: CDR1 MNHEY and CDR2 SVGAGI. This CDR3 is 14 amino acids long.

The V call is TRBV18, the J call TRBJ1-1; 7 nucleotides line up with TRBD1. The V gene's germline CDR1 is KGHSH and CDR2 LQKENI. V shed 6 bases and J 5 bases; nucleotides not matched to a gene: 12. The CDR3 contains 15 residues. The CDR3 DNA is TGTGCCAGCTCCAGTGCAGGGGGTGAGTGGACTGAAGCTTTCTTT. As protein: CASSSAGGEWTEAFF. Combining the CDR3 with reference TRBV18 and TRBJ1-1 gives the whole variable domain NAGVMQNPRHLVRRRGQEARLRCSPMKGHSHVYWYRQLPEEGLKFMVYLQKENIIDESGMPKERFSAEFPKEGPSILRIQQVVRGDSAAYFCASSSAGGEWTEAFFGQGTRLTVV.

The V and J genes are TRBV4-1 and TRBJ1-2, with TRBD1 matching over 7 bases. CDR1 is MGHRA and CDR2 is YSYEKL in the germline V gene. Trimming took 2 bases from V and 7 from J; bases not matched to a gene: 10. The CDR3 has 15 amino acids. CDR3 DNA sequence: TGCGCCAGCAGCCAACCGGGACAGCGAAACGTTGGCTACACCTTC. As protein: CASSQPGQRNVGYTF.

The chain is built from TRBV6-1 and TRBJ1-5; tentative D call: TRBD1 (6 bases). V shed 7 bases and J shed 0 bases, with 13 bases lying between them. In germline, CDR1 is MNHNS, CDR2 SASEGT. There are 15 residues in the CDR3. The CDR3 nucleotides read TGTGCCAGCAAGCCATCACAGGGTAGCAATCAGCCCCAGCATTTT. Translation gives CASKPSQGSNQPQHF.

The rearrangement uses TRBV13 and TRBJ2-7; possible D gene TRBD1, 6 bases. This CDR3 contains 19 residues. CDR1 and CDR2 from the germline V gene are PRHDT and FYEKMQ (reference sequence). V was cut by 0 bases and J by 0 bases, with 21 bases left in between. CDR3 in DNA: TGTGCCAGCAGCTTAGGGTGGGTGCCAGGGGTTCCTATCTCCTACGAGCAGTACTTC. It translates to CASSLGWVPGVPISYEQYF.

Remarks on this clone: The junction differs from germline at one of its ends, possibly a read error. This rearrangement joins TRBV7-9 to TRBJ1-5, with 7 nucleotides matching TRBD1. The germline CDR1 and CDR2 sequences are SEHNR and FQNEAQ (reference sequence). This CDR3 spans 14 amino acids. For the CDR3, the DNA is TGTTCCAGCAGCTCGCAGGGGGGCAATCAGCCCCAGCATTTT. Its protein is CSSSSQGGNQPQHF.

This clone came up a few times. This sequence joins TRBV4-2 and TRBJ1-1; TRBD1 might be the D (5 bases). V was trimmed by 0 bases and J by 1 base, leaving 12 bases between them. This CDR3 region has 16 residues. Germline CDR1 reads LGHNA; CDR2 reads YNFKEQ. CDR3 sequence (DNA): TGTGCCAGCAGCCAAGATCCCCGCGGGGCGAACACTGAAGCTTTCTTT. As protein: CASSQDPRGANTEAFF.

Only one count was recorded for this clone. This rearrangement joins TRBV5-1 to TRBJ1-4, with D maybe TRBD1 (5 bases). V shed 3 bases and J shed 4 bases, with 10 bases lying between them. Germline-derived CDR1 and CDR2 are SGHRS and YFSETQ. This CDR3 has 14 residues. The CDR3, as DNA: TGCGCCAGCAGCTGGGGCAGTAATAATGAAAAACTGTTTTTT. It translates to CASSWGSNNEKLFF.

The chain carries TRBV9 and TRBJ2-1; TRBD2 agrees at 9 bases. J gave up 7 bases and V 0 bases, and 8 bases lay outside the gene matches. Per germline, CDR1 SGDLS and CDR2 YYNGEE. The CDR3 consists of 16 residues. CDR3 DNA sequence: TGTGCCAGCAGCGTAGTGGGCGGGAGGGCCGCGAATGAGCAGTTCTTC. Amino acid sequence: CASSVVGGRAANEQFF.

This chain uses TRBV7-3 with TRBJ1-2, with D uncertain. Germline V gene sequence: CDR1 SGHTA, CDR2 FQGTGA. The V gene lost 5 bases and the J gene lost 8 bases, with 21 bases spanning the gap. The CDR3 extends over 15 amino acids. Here the CDR3 reads CASSITANNLGGYTF. The CDR3 DNA sequence: TGTGCCAGCAGCATTACAGCTAACAACCTCGGCGGCTACACCTTC.

The chain recombines TRBV6-6 with TRBJ2-2; D is ambiguous. Germline V gene data show CDR1 as MNHNY and CDR2 as SVGAGI (reference sequence). The CDR3 has 12 residues. Trimming stripped 6 bases from V and 6 bases from J, with 8 bases between. The CDR3 here is CASSRLAGELFF. CDR3 nucleotide sequence: TGTGCCAGCAGCCGATTAGCCGGGGAGCTGTTTTTT.

The chain has TRBV5-1 and TRBJ1-2, with D perhaps TRBD1 (6 bases). The V end lost 0 bases, the J end lost 0 bases, and 15 bases lay between the germline ends. The CDR3 length is 17 residues. Germline V CDR1 and CDR2: SGHRS, YFSETQ. The CDR3 protein is CASSLAGQSITNYGYTF. Here the CDR3 DNA reads TGCGCCAGCAGCTTGGCCGGACAGTCTATTACTAACTATGGCTACACCTTC.

This clone was seen more than once but under ten times. The chain recombines TRBV28 with TRBJ2-3; TRBD1 matches 7 bases. Germline-derived CDR1 and CDR2 are MDHEN and SYDVKM. There are 12 residues in the CDR3. Trimming at V came to 7 bases and at J to 5 bases, leaving 3 bases not matched to a gene. CDR3 sequence: CASTPGGDTQYF. DNA for the CDR3: TGTGCCAGCACCCCAGGGGGAGATACGCAGTATTTT. The whole variable domain, filled in from reference TRBV28 and TRBJ2-3, reads DVKVTQSSRYLVKRTGEKVFLECVQDMDHENMFWYRQDPGLGLRLIYFSYDVKMKEKGDIPEGYSVSREKKERFSLILESASTNQTSMYLCASTPGGDTQYFGPGTRLTVL.

The chain combines TRBV29-1 with TRBJ2-3; 7 nucleotides align to TRBD2. In germline, CDR1 is SQVTM, CDR2 ANQGSEA. The V segment lost 1 base and the J segment 1 base; nucleotides outside the gene matches: 2. The CDR3 extends over 14 amino acids. CDR3 bases: TGCAGCGTTGAAGTGGGAGGGGGCACAGATACGCAGTATTTT. Its translation is CSVEVGGGTDTQYF.

The chain joins TRBV27 to TRBJ1-6, with D perhaps TRBD1 (5 bases). The V end was cut by 1 base, the J end by 9 bases, with 13 bases between. The CDR3 loop spans 15 amino acids. In germline, CDR1 is MNHEY, CDR2 SMNVEV (reference sequence). The CDR3 loop reads CASSLYGQGGSPLHF. The CDR3 coding sequence is TGTGCCAGCAGTTTATACGGGCAGGGTGGTTCACCCCTCCACTTT.

The CDR3 nucleotides are TGTGCCAGCAGCTTAGTTTCTGGGACAGGGGCCCCCACCCTCTCCGAGCAGTACTTC. Protein product: CASSLVSGTGAPTLSEQYF. This chain uses TRBV7-2 with TRBJ2-7; 10 bases are a match to TRBD1. Germline assignment: CDR1 SGHTA and CDR2 FQGNSA. The CDR3 is made up of 19 amino acids. V dropped 1 base and J dropped 6; count of bases not matched to a gene: 18.

The chain combines TRBV7-2 with TRBJ2-1, with 10 bases identical to TRBD2. CDR1 and CDR2 from the germline V gene are SGHTA and FQGNSA. The CDR3 is made up of 17 amino acids. Trimming at V came to 2 bases and at J to 2 bases, leaving 6 bases not matched to a gene. DNA of the CDR3: TGTGCCAGCAGCTTATGGGCAACTAGCGGGACCTACAATGAGCAGTTCTTC. It is translated as CASSLWATSGTYNEQFF.

This chain uses TRBV4-1 with TRBJ2-3, with D perhaps TRBD2 (6 bases). CDR3 length equals 14 residues. Germline CDR1 is MGHRA and CDR2 is YSYEKL. Trimming cost V 4 bases and J 2 bases, with 10 bases left between them. As DNA, the CDR3 is TGCGCCAGCAGCCCCGGAGGGGCCACAGATACGCAGTATTTT. It encodes CASSPGGATDTQYF.

The sample holds one count of this clone. V usage is TRBV7-2 and J usage is TRBJ1-5; D gene unclear. This CDR3 region has 15 residues. V lost 5 bases and J lost 1, with 12 bases in between. Germline V gene sequence: CDR1 SGHTA, CDR2 FQGNSA. CDR3 in DNA: TGTGCCAGCAGCCCCTATATCCTAAGCAATCAGCCCCAGCATTTT. Translated: CASSPYILSNQPQHF.

Comment on this clone: One end of the junction does not line up with germline, which may come from a read error. Other DNA sequences in the same sample also yield this CDR3. The chain employs TRBV7-3 and TRBJ1-1, with D perhaps TRBD1 (5 bases). Germline lookup yields CDR1 SGHTA and CDR2 FQGTGA. CDR3 length equals 13 residues. The CDR3 sequence is CASSPGGYTEAFF. DNA for the CDR3: TGTGCCAGCAGCCCGGGGGGTTACACTGAGGCTTTCTTT.

The chain has TRBV4-2 and TRBJ2-7; TRBD2 aligns across 7 bases. This CDR3 comprises 18 residues. V lost 0 bases, J lost 0 bases, and 11 bases stayed unmatched. The germline V gene encodes CDR1 LGHNA and CDR2 YNFKEQ. Here the CDR3 reads CASSQDSSASGSSYEQYF. The CDR3 bases are TGTGCCAGCAGCCAAGATTCTTCGGCTAGCGGTAGCTCCTACGAGCAGTACTTC.

The DNA for the CDR3 is TGTGCCGGTAAAAGCGGGAGTCCGGGAGATACGCAGTATTTT. Protein sequence: CAGKSGSPGDTQYF. The rearrangement joins TRBV30 to TRBJ2-3, with 8 bases matching TRBD2. The CDR3 has 14 residues. V shed 8 bases, J shed 5 bases, and the junction held 12 bases outside the gene matches. Per germline, CDR1 GTSNPN and CDR2 SVGIG (reference sequence).